The rows below give T cell receptor beta chains drawn from one sample of a study of T-cell memory formation after mild COVID-19. In TCRdb, the 5' RACE reads were re-called with MiXCR into one record per CDR3 protein. The table has roughly 160,000 distinct CDR3 sequences, around a tenth seen once. Sequencing was performed on PBMCs or a T cell subset sorted from them (not recorded which). These receptor sequences come from a man between 18 and 29 years old who had mild COVID-19 (a few samples of this study predate the infection). Cell type and time point are not known. Both conserved end residues are part of each CDR3. The D gene is left open where the match is weak. Clone size, where shown, is once, few, many, or a class for clones that have expanded.

>TRBV12-3/TRBV12-4|TRBJ2-3|NA|NA
CASGRGPPTQYF
TGTGCCAGCGGACGGGGACCGCCAACGCAGTATTTT
>TRBV4-1|TRBJ2-7|NA|many
CASSQELRAKRREQYF
TGCGCCAGCAGCCAAGAATTAAGGGCCAAACGGAGGGAGCAGTACTTC
>TRBV20-1|TRBJ2-1|NA|few
CSAREGGVGDEQFF
TGCAGTGCTAGAGAAGGGGGGGTAGGGGATGAGCAGTTCTTC
>TRBV7-2|TRBJ2-3|TRBD2|many
CASSSERGYTQYF
TGTGCCAGCAGCTCCGAGCGGGGATATACGCAGTATTTT
>TRBV5-1|TRBJ2-1|NA|few
CASSLSRAGTSDQQFF
TGCGCCAGCAGCTTGAGTCGTGCAGGGACCAGTGATCAGCAGTTCTTC
>TRBV5-1|TRBJ2-3|TRBD2|NA
CASSSGTTTDTQYF
TGCGCCAGCAGCTCCGGGACTACGACAGATACGCAGTATTTT
>TRBV4-2|TRBJ2-1|TRBD2|NA
CASSQEGLAGGNEQFF
TGTGCCAGCAGCCAAGAAGGTCTAGCGGGGGGCAATGAGCAGTTCTTC
>TRBV12-3/TRBV12-4|TRBJ1-1|NA|few
CASSFSSQMNTEAFF
TGTGCCAGCAGTTTCAGTTCACAGATGAACACTGAAGCTTTCTTT
>TRBV5-4|TRBJ2-7|NA|many
CASSLIGTEQYF
TGTGCCAGCAGCTTGATAGGAACCGAGCAGTACTTC
>TRBV6-5|TRBJ2-5|NA|NA
CASSYWAWAETQYF
TGTGCCAGCAGTTACTGGGCCTGGGCAGAGACCCAGTACTTC
>TRBV9|TRBJ2-6|NA|few
CASSVGSSGSSGANVLTF
TGTGCCAGCAGCGTAGGATCCAGCGGTAGCTCTGGGGCCAACGTCCTGACTTTC
>TRBV3-1|TRBJ2-2|NA|many
CASTFGGDTGELFF
TGTGCCAGCACTTTTGGGGGAGACACCGGGGAGCTGTTTTTT
>TRBV7-2|TRBJ2-1|TRBD2|few
CASSGHSLAGGHGEQFF
TGTGCCAGCAGCGGCCACTCACTAGCGGGGGGGCATGGTGAGCAGTTCTTC
>TRBV29-1|TRBJ2-6|NA|NA
CSVGGQGRSGANVLTF
TGCAGCGTTGGAGGGCAGGGGAGATCAGGGGCCAACGTCCTGACTTTC
>TRBV24-1|TRBJ1-2|NA|NA
CATSDGVTAGNGYTF
TGTGCCACCAGTGATGGAGTTACGGCAGGGAATGGCTACACCTTC
>TRBV12-3/TRBV12-4|TRBJ1-3|NA|NA
CASTPGLSGNTIYF
TGTGCCAGCACCCCGGGCCTCTCTGGAAACACCATATATTTT
>TRBV20-1|TRBJ1-6|NA|NA
CSAPVEARLSPLHF
TGCAGTGCGCCTGTAGAGGCCAGGCTCTCCCCCCTCCACTTT
>TRBV25-1|TRBJ1-6|NA|NA
CASSGRTVSPLHF
TGTGCCAGCAGTGGCAGGACTGTCTCACCCCTCCACTTT
>TRBV3-1|TRBJ2-3|NA|many
CATARDPSFDTQYF
TGTGCCACCGCAAGGGACCCTTCGTTCGATACGCAGTATTTT
>TRBV7-8|TRBJ2-7|NA|few
CASSTRVSYEQYF
TGTGCCAGCAGCACGAGGGTTTCCTACGAGCAGTACTTC
>TRBV14|TRBJ1-4|NA|NA
CASSQVLGTNEKLFF
TGTGCCAGCAGCCAAGTTTTGGGAACTAATGAAAAACTGTTTTTT
>TRBV7-2|TRBJ2-5|NA|many
CASSLGPGQETQYF
TGTGCCAGCAGCTTAGGTCCAGGGCAAGAGACCCAGTACTTC
>TRBV20-1|TRBJ1-1|TRBD1|NA
CRAGTGGMNTEAFF
TGCAGAGCCGGGACAGGGGGCATGAACACTGAAGCTTTCTTT
>TRBV12-3/TRBV12-4|TRBJ1-1|TRBD1|few
CASSSSGTGLTEAFF
TGTGCCAGCAGTTCATCCGGGACAGGGCTAACTGAAGCTTTCTTT
>TRBV12-3/TRBV12-4|TRBJ2-7|NA|many
CASSFSRSNSYEQYF
TGTGCCAGCAGTTTTAGTAGGTCAAACTCCTACGAGCAGTACTTC
>TRBV7-9|TRBJ1-4|NA|NA
CASSLAGDVRGKLFF
TGTGCCAGCAGCTTAGCAGGGGATGTCCGCGGAAAACTGTTTTTT
>TRBV11-2|TRBJ2-5|NA|few
CASRTTRSDGTQYF
TGTGCCAGCAGGACCACCCGAAGCGATGGGACCCAGTACTTC
>TRBV27|TRBJ1-5|NA|few
CASSLNGEFNQPQHF
TGTGCCAGCAGTTTAAATGGGGAGTTCAATCAGCCCCAGCATTTT
>TRBV2|TRBJ1-1|TRBD1|NA
CATSDGPGQALGAFF
TGTGCCACTAGCGACGGTCCGGGACAGGCGTTGGGGGCTTTCTTT
>TRBV7-3|TRBJ2-1|TRBD2|few
CASSSGGEQFF
TGTGCCAGCAGCTCCGGGGGGGAGCAGTTCTTC
>TRBV29-1|TRBJ1-5|TRBD1|many
CSVETGGKGQPQHF
TGCAGCGTTGAGACAGGGGGCAAGGGTCAGCCCCAGCATTTT
>TRBV2|TRBJ1-6|NA|NA
CASSEIVGGSPLHF
TGTGCCAGCAGTGAAATTGTGGGGGGATCACCCCTCCACTTT
>TRBV24-1|TRBJ1-1|NA|many
CATSERDRDTEAFF
TGTGCCACCAGTGAAAGGGATAGGGACACTGAAGCTTTCTTT
>TRBV12-3/TRBV12-4|TRBJ2-2|NA|NA
CASSFQGNTGELFF
TGTGCCAGCAGTTTCCAGGGGAACACCGGGGAGCTGTTTTTT
>TRBV5-1|TRBJ2-5|NA|many
CASSLKETQYF
TGCGCCAGCAGCTTGAAAGAGACCCAGTACTTC
>TRBV20-1|TRBJ2-1|NA|NA
CSARDRLSSYNEQFF
TGCAGTGCTAGAGATCGCCTTAGCTCCTACAATGAGCAGTTCTTC